Presented here are 29 T cell receptor beta chains from one specimen sequenced in a study of T cells after yellow fever vaccination. Each CDR3 protein gets one entry after TCRdb re-called the 5' RACE reads with MiXCR. The sample shows 500,000 to 650,000 distinct CDR3 sequences, about 12% of them seen only once. Here the sequenced sample was PBMCs, taken on the day of the yellow fever booster vaccination. The receptors originated from a man younger than 40 who received the YFV17D yellow fever vaccine.

This clonotype came up a few times. V is TRBV6-1 and J is TRBJ1-3; no definite D call. Germline CDR1 MNHNS, CDR2 SASEGT. Trimming removed 1 base from V and 2 bases from J, with 9 bases in between. The CDR3 length is 15 residues. The DNA for the CDR3 is TGTGCCAGCAGTGAAGACCGGAAGGCTGGAAACACCATATATTTT. Residues: CASSEDRKAGNTIYF.

In its sample, this clonotype was seen a few times. This rearrangement joins TRBV7-2 to TRBJ2-5; TRBD2 agrees at 7 bases. The CDR3 consists of 16 residues. Germline V CDR1 and CDR2: SGHTA, FQGNSA. J lost 5 bases, V lost 0 bases, and 9 bases had no gene match. The CDR3 DNA reads as TGTGCCAGCAGCTTAGCGGGGGGGGTAGGAGTGGAGACCCAGTACTTC. It yields the protein CASSLAGGVGVETQYF.

This clonotype has a handful of counts. V and J are TRBV15 and TRBJ1-5; D remains ambiguous. The CDR3 has 14 residues. Germline CDR1 reads LNHNV; CDR2 reads YYDKDF (reference sequence). V was clipped by 1 base and J by 2 bases, with 6 bases between them. The CDR3 nucleotides read TGTGCCACCAGCAGAGGAAGCGGCAATCAGCCCCAGCATTTT. Residues: CATSRGSGNQPQHF.

This clonotype was counted between two and nine times. V usage is TRBV7-2 and J usage is TRBJ2-1, with 7 bases aligning to TRBD2. Germline assignment: CDR1 SGHTA and CDR2 FQGNSA. The ends lost 0 bases at V and 7 bases at J; junction bases unmatched: 6. CDR3 length: 15 residues. CDR3 residues: CASSLARERWNEQFF. CDR3 DNA: TGTGCCAGCAGCTTAGCGCGGGAGAGATGGAATGAGCAGTTCTTC.

This clonotype was counted many times. This sequence joins TRBV7-8 and TRBJ2-7; 9 nucleotides match TRBD2. The trim removed 0 bases at V and 2 bases at J, leaving 11 bases unmatched. The CDR3 spans 18 residues. Germline V lookup: CDR1 SGHVS, CDR2 FQNEAQ. The CDR3: CASSLARGAGGMAYEQYF. The DNA of the CDR3 is TGTGCCAGCAGCTTAGCGAGGGGCGCGGGAGGGATGGCCTACGAGCAGTACTTC.

The table lists this clonotype with many counts. V and J are TRBV28 and TRBJ2-1, with unresolved D. CDR3 length: 11 amino acids. V was clipped by 6 bases and J by 3 bases, with 3 bases between them. Per the germline V gene, CDR1 is MDHEN and CDR2 is SYDVKM. CDR3 bases: TGTGCCAGCAGCGGCTACAATGAGCAGTTCTTC. It is translated as CASSGYNEQFF.

Turning to this clonotype: One junction end disagrees with the germline gene, perhaps due to a read error. The genes are TRBV7-2 and TRBJ1-2; 8 nucleotides match TRBD1. The CDR3 sequence is 15 residues long. CDR1 is SGHTA, CDR2 FQGNSA, per germline. The CDR3 is CASSLAVRDRRGYTF. DNA for the CDR3: TGTGCCAGCAGCCTAGCCGTCCGGGACAGGCGTGGCTACACCTTC.

This clonotype has at least ten counts. This chain connects TRBV5-1 to TRBJ1-5, with D unresolved. The CDR3 extends over 14 amino acids. CDR1 SGHRS and CDR2 YFSETQ come from the germline V gene. V gave up 2 bases and J gave up 10 bases, with 16 bases separating them. The CDR3 sequence: CASSFGGTIDPQHF. The CDR3 coding sequence is TGCGCCAGCAGCTTTGGCGGCACGATCGATCCCCAGCATTTT.

This clonotype was seen only a few times. The rearrangement uses TRBV29-1 and TRBJ2-3; no definite D call. Trimming removed 4 bases at V and 5 bases at J, with 16 bases between. Germline CDR1 reads SQVTM; CDR2 reads ANQGSEA. CDR3 length equals 14 residues. The CDR3 sequence: CSVGGLTGGDTQYF. Here the CDR3 DNA reads TGCAGCGTTGGGGGTCTAACTGGCGGAGATACGCAGTATTTT.

This chain uses TRBV20-1 with TRBJ2-7; 7 bases match TRBD2. The CDR3 runs 15 residues. Germline V gene data show CDR1 as DFQATT and CDR2 as SNEGSKA (reference sequence). Trimming at V came to 5 bases and at J to 2 bases, leaving 12 bases not matched to a gene. The CDR3 DNA reads TGCAGTGCTCCGGGTTTCGCGGGAGCCCCCTACGAGCAGTACTTC. It specifies CSAPGFAGAPYEQYF.

This clonotype was seen more than once but under ten times. The V call is TRBV7-2, the J call TRBJ1-1; 7 bases align to TRBD1. The CDR3 contains 15 residues. V shed 5 bases, J shed 8 bases, and the junction held 14 bases outside the gene matches. CDR1 and CDR2 from the germline V gene are SGHTA and FQGNSA. The CDR3 DNA reads as TGTGCCAGCAGCCTACGGACAGGTCCGCCTACGGAAGCTTTCTTT. It encodes CASSLRTGPPTEAFF.

The rearrangement links TRBV7-2 to TRBJ2-7; TRBD2 matches at 9 bases. The CDR3 has 15 residues. Germline V CDR1 and CDR2: SGHTA, FQGNSA. The J segment lost 4 bases and the V segment lost 5 bases, leaving 9 bases of the junction unmatched. Here the CDR3 DNA reads TGTGCCAGCAGCCCAGAGGGCGGGAGGGCATACGAGCAGTACTTC. Its translation is CASSPEGGRAYEQYF. Complete variable domain (other parts from reference TRBV7-2 and TRBJ2-7): GAGVSQSPSNKVTEKGKDVELRCDPISGHTALYWYRQSLGQGLEFLIYFQGNSAPDKSGLPSDRFSAERTGGSVSTLTIQRTQQEDSAVYLCASSPEGGRAYEQYFGPGTRLTVT.

The chain combines TRBV20-1 with TRBJ2-1; D is unresolved. The germline V and J ends were trimmed by 7 bases and 0 bases, with 10 bases remaining between them. CDR3 length equals 13 residues. Germline CDR1 and CDR2: DFQATT and SNEGSKA (reference sequence). In DNA form, the CDR3 reads TGCAGTGTTTCCCCCAGCTCCTACAATGAGCAGTTCTTC. This sequence encodes CSVSPSSYNEQFF.

The chain recombines TRBV29-1 with TRBJ2-7; D gene ambiguous. The CDR3 runs to 13 residues. The V end lost 4 bases, the J end lost 0 bases, and 10 bases lay between the germline ends. The germline V gene encodes CDR1 SQVTM and CDR2 ANQGSEA. CDR3 DNA: TGCAGCGTTGGCCGCACGGGCTCCTACGAGCAGTACTTC. Residues: CSVGRTGSYEQYF.

The chain combines TRBV12-3 or TRBV12-4 with TRBJ1-4, with TRBD1 as a possible D gene (5 bases). This CDR3 is 17 amino acids long. V was clipped by 6 bases and J by 0 bases, with 17 bases between them. CDR3 nucleotide sequence: TGTGCCAGCAGATTGACAGACTATTCTTCAACTAATGAAAAACTGTTTTTT. Protein: CASRLTDYSSTNEKLFF.

This clonotype was found a few times. The chain combines TRBV5-1 with TRBJ2-5; 7 positions match TRBD2. Germline V gives CDR1 SGHRS, CDR2 YFSETQ. After removal of 2 bases from V and 1 base from J, the junction contained 8 bases not matched to a gene. This CDR3 contains 16 residues. The CDR3 DNA sequence: TGCGCCAGCAGCTTAACCTCCCCTAGCGGCCAAGAGACCCAGTACTTC. Its protein product is CASSLTSPSGQETQYF.

In this sample, this clonotype turned up a few times. CDR3 bases: TGCAGTGTCCCGGGACTAGCGGGTTTAGCCAAAAACATTCAGTACTTC. It yields the protein CSVPGLAGLAKNIQYF. The V call is TRBV20-1, the J call TRBJ2-4; TRBD2 agrees at 12 bases. This CDR3 region has 16 residues. CDR1 and CDR2 (germline): DFQATT, SNEGSKA (reference sequence). Trimming removed 7 bases from V and 0 bases from J; junction bases left unmatched: 7.

The rearrangement links TRBV6-1 to TRBJ2-3, with D maybe TRBD1 (6 bases). Germline V gene lookup returns CDR1 MNHNS and CDR2 SASEGT. Trimming shortened V by 8 bases and J by 2 bases, and 23 bases separated the two germline ends. This CDR3 is 17 amino acids long. The CDR3 loop reads CASGRLGTSTFTDTQYF. CDR3 bases: TGTGCCAGCGGAAGATTGGGGACATCCACCTTCACAGATACGCAGTATTTT.

The gene calls are TRBV20-1 and TRBJ2-5, with D possibly matching TRBD2 (5 bases). The CDR3 is 16 residues long. Per germline, CDR1 DFQATT and CDR2 SNEGSKA (reference sequence). The V gene lost 1 base and the J gene lost 2 bases, with 17 bases spanning the gap. In nucleotides, the CDR3 is TGCAGTGCTAGAGGTGGACTGGAGCGGTGGCAAGAGACCCAGTACTTC. Its protein product is CSARGGLERWQETQYF.

Here the CDR3 reads CASSYSRDAYEQYF. Here the CDR3 DNA reads TGTGCCAGCAGTTACTCGAGGGATGCCTACGAGCAGTACTTC. The V and J genes are TRBV6-5 and TRBJ2-7, with D tentatively TRBD2 (5 bases). This CDR3 comprises 14 residues. Deletions cut 0 bases from V and 2 bases from J, with 8 bases between. Germline-derived CDR1 and CDR2 are MNHEY and SVGAGI.

This clonotype was picked up a small number of times. The chain uses TRBV29-1 and TRBJ1-1; the D gene is possibly TRBD1 (6 bases). Germline V lookup: CDR1 SQVTM, CDR2 ANQGSEA. The CDR3 runs to 13 residues. Trimming took 1 base from V and 2 from J, leaving 8 bases between them. The CDR3: CSVEATGNTEAFF. CDR3 sequence (DNA): TGCAGCGTTGAAGCGACAGGCAACACTGAAGCTTTCTTT.

As concerns this clonotype: An end of the junction does not agree with germline; a read error may underlie this. The rearrangement links TRBV12-3 or TRBV12-4 to TRBJ2-7, with TRBD2 matching 12 bases. There are 17 residues in the CDR3. DNA of the CDR3: TGTACCAGCAGTTTCCGGACTAGCGGGATACACTCCTACGAGCAGTACTTC. It translates to CTSSFRTSGIHSYEQYF.

The genes are TRBV6-2 or TRBV6-3 and TRBJ2-7; TRBD2 matches 14 bases. V was pared by 0 bases and J by 2 bases, with 3 bases of the junction left unmatched. The germline CDR1 and CDR2 sequences are MNHEY and SVGEGT. This CDR3 region has 17 residues. CDR3 residues: CASSYSGTSGSPYEQYF. DNA of the CDR3: TGTGCCAGCAGTTACTCCGGGACTAGCGGGAGCCCCTACGAGCAGTACTTC.

This clonotype was detected a few times. The rearrangement links TRBV5-1 to TRBJ2-5, with D perhaps TRBD1 (6 bases). The CDR3 length is 14 residues. From germline, CDR1 is SGHRS and CDR2 YFSETQ. Trimming took 7 bases from V and 4 from J, leaving 17 bases between them. For the CDR3, the DNA is TGCGCCAGCTCATTGACAGGAAAGGGAGAGACCCAGTACTTC. As protein: CASSLTGKGETQYF.

This clonotype has ten or more counts. This chain uses TRBV15 with TRBJ2-5; no firm D call. The CDR3 is 15 amino acids. V lost 0 bases and J lost 0, with 8 bases in between. The V gene's germline CDR1 is LNHNV and CDR2 YYDKDF (reference sequence). This CDR3 reads CATSRDRTNQETQYF. The CDR3 DNA is TGTGCCACCAGCAGAGATAGGACCAACCAAGAGACCCAGTACTTC.

J is TRBJ2-3 and V is TRBV5-1; no clear D. Germline V gives CDR1 SGHRS, CDR2 YFSETQ. The CDR3 extends over 14 amino acids. V was clipped by 3 bases and J by 2 bases, with 10 bases between them. CDR3 in DNA: TGCGCCAGCAGCTCGGACCTATTCACAGATACGCAGTATTTT. It specifies CASSSDLFTDTQYF.

This rearrangement joins TRBV20-1 to TRBJ2-1; the D call may be TRBD1 or TRBD2 (5 bases each). The length of the CDR3 is 14 residues. V shed 3 bases and J shed 5 bases, with 14 bases lying between them. CDR1 and CDR2 from the germline V gene are DFQATT and SNEGSKA (reference sequence). The chain's CDR3 is CSASRGEINNEQFF. The CDR3 DNA sequence: TGCAGTGCTAGTCGGGGCGAGATCAACAATGAGCAGTTCTTC.

This clonotype was counted only a few times. The CDR3 bases are TGTGCCAGCTCCTGGGAGTTCTCCACAGCCTACGAGCAGTACTTC. Its protein is CASSWEFSTAYEQYF. The chain couples TRBV7-8 to TRBJ2-7; maybe TRBD2 (5 bases). Between the trimmed V and J ends, which lost 8 bases and 2 bases, there was a span of 19 bases. The length of the CDR3 is 15 residues. CDR1 is SGHVS, CDR2 FQNEAQ, per germline.

The gene calls are TRBV7-2 and TRBJ2-7; 7 positions match TRBD2. The CDR3 runs 14 residues. V trimming: 1 base; J trimming: 3 bases; junction bases outside the gene matches: 3. In germline, CDR1 is SGHTA, CDR2 FQGNSA. CDR3 sequence (DNA): TGTGCCAGCAGCTTAGTTCCTAGCGGCTACGAGCAGTACTTC. Translated, it gives CASSLVPSGYEQYF.